What follows is one T cell receptor (beta chain) and its context. The clone's antigen remains unknown. Base-call qualities are not available, and no considerably larger clone is one nucleotide away. These data are taken from a study of post-analysis software for immune sequencing data (dated by TCRdb to between 2014 and 2016). Concerning the study at large: Disease courses on record covered relapsing-remitting, secondary progressive and progressive-relapsing multiple sclerosis, though some patients had no subtype annotation. The patient repertoires were set against 11 previously published healthy control repertoires from donors whose ages ranged from roughly 6 to 25 years. A subset of samples was prepared in parallel using single-end sample barcoding, then pooled and co-amplified after Illumina adapter ligation.

TCR beta repertoires were profiled from peripheral blood of 13 young patients with multiple sclerosis to demonstrate the VDJtools post-analysis software. The patients with multiple sclerosis were children and adolescents between about 6 and 17 years of age. From the cysteine up to the phenylalanine, the CDR3 has a length of 15 residues. Just the 45-base CDR3 DNA is kept, in frame starting at base 1. CDR1 and CDR2 are drawn from the germline V gene (reference sequence): MNHEY, SMNVEV. V and J are trimmed by 6 bases and 1 base, and the gene matches miss 7 bases of the junction. Library creation used PCR. Sequencing relied on an Illumina HiSeq 2500. To reduce PCR and sequencing biases, unique molecular identifiers were built into the TCR beta cDNA libraries. Roughly 500,000 cDNA molecules were obtained for every 1 to 10 million input T cells, so each molecule roughly corresponded to one T cell. The patient libraries were prepared and sequenced with the same protocol used for the earlier healthy control dataset. Samples belonging to the same batch were prepared together, multiplexed and sequenced on a shared HiSeq lane. The paper's data handling went like this. Raw barcoded reads were processed with MIGEC, and single-read molecular identifier groups were discarded before consensus assembly and CDR3 extraction. VDJtools was used for post-analysis of the clonotype tables, and diversity was normalized by down-sampling every dataset to the size of the smallest sample. In repertoire overlap clustering, CDR3 amino acid sequences, but not nucleotide sequences, were matched to correct batch-related cross-sample contamination. TCRdb reran the public reads through fastp at Q25 and MiXCR, keeping productive beta chains. Rows are unified per CDR3 protein, each entry keeping the most common DNA and genes. The V and J calls were not made by the authors but by TCRdb's processing. Counted in this sample were 430,000 or so distinct CDR3 sequences; roughly 38% of them appeared once. The ten largest make up about 8% of the sample.

What the authors observed across the whole study: Several TRBV segments, including TRBV5-6, TRBV5-1 and TRBV20-1, were significantly more frequent in patients than controls. Direct clustering with F measure showed strong co-clustering of samples prepared in the same batch, prompting a batch-effect correction. The multiple sclerosis patient group was slightly younger than the control group. Compared with controls, multiple sclerosis patients had significantly lower normalized Chao1 diversity, a finding suggesting substantial peripheral T-cell clonal expansion.

Sequencing was done on a sample of blood. The receptor comes from a girl aged 2-10 years with multiple sclerosis. The rearranged chain carries TRBV27 and TRBJ2-3; a stretch of 7 junction bases matches TRBD1. CDR3 reads: CASRRDRARTDTQYF. The DNA reads as follows: TGTGCCAGCAGACGCGACAGGGCGCGCACAGATACGCAGTATTTT.